This entry lists 28 T cell receptor beta chains sequenced from one sample in a study of OX40 agonist ivuxolimab in advanced cancers. Profiled with immunoSEQ multiplex PCR; TCRdb holds only in-frame clones, not every one. Here the sample spans roughly 66,000 clones, roughly 80% being singletons. Specimen: CD4+ or CD8+ T cells sorted from blood, collected in a trial of the OX40 agonist ivuxolimab. The receptors stem from an adult with an advanced solid tumor such as melanoma, head and neck, liver or kidney cancer.

V usage is TRBV29-1 and J usage is TRBJ2-1; D possibly corresponds to TRBD1 (6 bases). CDR1 SQVTM and CDR2 ANQGSEA come from the germline V gene. The ends were cut back, 1 base at V and 8 bases at J, with 12 bases in the middle. The CDR3 spans 13 residues. The CDR3 protein is CSVEVTRGDEQFF. The CDR3 nucleotides are TGCAGCGTTGAAGTGACCAGGGGCGATGAGCAGTTCTTC.

The chain couples TRBV5-1 to TRBJ2-1, with D possibly being TRBD2 (6 bases). From germline, CDR1 is SGHRS and CDR2 YFSETQ. The V end lost 6 bases, the J end lost 6 bases, and 16 bases lay between the germline ends. This CDR3 region has 14 residues. As DNA, the CDR3 is TGCGCCAGCAAGTCCGCGACTAGTGTCAATGAGCAGTTCTTC. Translating it yields CASKSATSVNEQFF.

The chain joins TRBV6-4 to TRBJ2-7; possibly TRBD2 for D (5 bases). Trimming cost V 2 bases and J 1 base, with 9 bases left between them. This CDR3 has 14 residues. Germline V gene data show CDR1 as MRHNA and CDR2 as SNTAGT. CDR3 sequence (DNA): TGTGCCAGCAGTGACCGATGGGAGTCCTACGAGCAGTACGTC. Amino acids: CASSDRWESYEQYV.

This rearrangement joins TRBV2 to TRBJ2-2; no reliable D call. Germline lookup yields CDR1 SNHLY and CDR2 FYNNEI. The CDR3 is made up of 14 amino acids. V was cut by 6 bases and J by 7 bases, with 15 bases left in between. The CDR3 sequence is CASSLDGSLGELFF. In DNA form, the CDR3 reads TGTGCCAGCAGCCTCGATGGGTCCCTCGGGGAGCTGTTTTTT. Full variable domain (outside the CDR3, taken from reference TRBV2 and TRBJ2-2): EPEVTQTPSHQVTQMGQEVILRCVPISNHLYFYWYRQILGQKVEFLVSFYNNEISEKSEIFDDQFSVERPDGSNFTLKIRSTKLEDSAMYFCASSLDGSLGELFFGEGSRLTVL.

V is TRBV19 and J is TRBJ1-3; possible D gene TRBD1, 6 bases. The V end lost 3 bases, the J end lost 0 bases, and 18 bases lay between the germline ends. The V gene's germline CDR1 is LNHDA and CDR2 SQIVND (reference sequence). This CDR3 is built from 18 residues. The CDR3 bases are TGTGCCAGTAGTATGGGAATTGGGACACCGAACTCTGGAAACACCATATATTTT. This gives the protein CASSMGIGTPNSGNTIYF.

This chain links TRBV28 with TRBJ1-6; 8 nucleotides align to TRBD1. V shed 6 bases, J shed 6 bases, and the junction held 10 bases outside the gene matches. This CDR3 contains 16 residues. Germline CDR1 is MDHEN and CDR2 is SYDVKM. The CDR3 protein is CASSLPGQGGNSPLHF. The CDR3 bases are TGTGCCAGCAGCCTACCAGGACAGGGTGGTAATTCACCCCTCCACTTT.

This chain uses TRBV7-2 with TRBJ2-1; D is perhaps TRBD2 (6 bases). The CDR3 is made up of 15 amino acids. V dropped 2 bases and J dropped 6 bases, with 14 bases sitting between them. CDR1 is SGHTA and CDR2 is FQGNSA in the germline V gene. CDR3 nucleotides: TGTGCCAGCAGCTTAATGGGACTGGAGTCCAATGAGCAGTTCTTC. This codes for CASSLMGLESNEQFF.

This sequence joins TRBV6-1 and TRBJ2-7; D possibly corresponds to TRBD1 (5 bases). CDR1 is MNHNS, CDR2 SASEGT, per germline. The CDR3 loop spans 13 amino acids. Trimming removed 1 base at V and 3 bases at J, with 7 bases between. For the CDR3, the DNA is TGTGCCAGCAGTGAAGACAGGAGCTACGAGCAGTACGTC. It codes for CASSEDRSYEQYV.

The V call is TRBV2, the J call TRBJ1-1; 8 bases fit TRBD1. This CDR3 has 14 amino acids. V trimming: 5 bases; J trimming: 3 bases; junction bases outside the gene matches: 5. CDR1 SNHLY and CDR2 FYNNEI come from the germline V gene. CDR3 loop: CASSIQGVDTEAFF. The CDR3 coding sequence is TGTGCCAGCAGTATACAGGGGGTGGACACTGAAGCTTTCTTT.

V usage is TRBV27 and J usage is TRBJ2-1, with unresolved D. The CDR3 length is 11 residues. The V and J ends lost 6 bases and 10 bases respectively, with 10 bases between them. CDR1 is MNHEY, CDR2 SMNVEV, per germline (reference sequence). This chain's CDR3 is CASRANGEQFF. DNA of the CDR3: TGTGCCAGCAGAGCTAATGGGGAGCAGTTCTTC.

The rearrangement links TRBV6-5 to TRBJ2-7, with D possibly TRBD2 on 6 matching bases. V lost 6 bases, J lost 0 bases, and 12 bases lay in between. Germline V CDR1 and CDR2: MNHEY, SVGAGI. This CDR3 comprises 14 residues. The CDR3 here is CASSLAWSSYEQYF. As DNA, the CDR3 is TGTGCCAGCAGCCTAGCGTGGAGCTCCTACGAGCAGTACTTC.

Only a few counts were recorded for this clone. The V gene is TRBV4-1, the J gene TRBJ2-7, with 8 bases identical to TRBD1. Germline loops: CDR1 MGHRA, CDR2 YSYEKL. Unmatched junction bases numbered 5, after V lost 0 bases and J lost 4 bases. This CDR3 region has 15 residues. CDR3 sequence: CASSQESTGGYEQYV. The CDR3 bases are TGCGCCAGCAGCCAAGAGTCCACAGGGGGTTACGAGCAGTACGTC.

The genes are TRBV9 and TRBJ2-2; the D gene could be TRBD1 or TRBD2 (5 bases each). CDR1 and CDR2 (germline): SGDLS, YYNGEE. The CDR3 spans 13 residues. V lost 7 bases, J lost 1 base, and 8 bases lay in between. CDR3 amino acids: CASQGRNTGELFF. The CDR3 nucleotides read TGTGCCAGCCAGGGACGGAACACCGGGGAGCTGTTTTTT.

This clone has just one count. The V call is TRBV9, the J call TRBJ1-1; D gene uncertain. The V end was cut by 4 bases, the J end by 7 bases, with 11 bases between. CDR3 size: 12 residues. Germline assignment: CDR1 SGDLS and CDR2 YYNGEE. The CDR3 spells CASSTREGEAFF. As DNA, the CDR3 is TGTGCCAGCAGCACCCGAGAGGGTGAAGCTTTCTTT.

The chain couples TRBV4-2 to TRBJ2-5; 8 bases map to TRBD2. The junction had 3 bases not matched to a gene; V was cut back by 1 base and J by 2 bases. The length of the CDR3 is 15 residues. The germline V gene has CDR1 LGHNA and CDR2 YNFKEQ. The CDR3 DNA is TGTGCCAGCAGCCAAGGGTCGGGGGGGCAAGAGACCCAGTACTTC. Its translation: CASSQGSGGQETQYF.

DNA for the CDR3: TGTGCCAGCAGCAAAGTGGTAGGCACCTACGAGCAGTACGTC. Translation gives CASSKVVGTYEQYV. The rearrangement joins TRBV21-1 to TRBJ2-7. TRBV21-1 is flagged as a pseudogene. This CDR3 is built from 14 residues.

J is TRBJ1-2 and V is TRBV27; no definite D call. Trimming shortened V by 3 bases and J by 6 bases, and 17 bases separated the two germline ends. The CDR3 runs 15 residues. Per germline, CDR1 MNHEY and CDR2 SMNVEV (reference sequence). CDR3 in DNA: TGTGCCAGCAGTTTTACAGACATGTATCCCGATGGCTACACCTTC. It encodes CASSFTDMYPDGYTF.

The chain's CDR3 is CASSQDTVRGSGNTIYF. The CDR3, as DNA: TGCGCCAGCAGCCAAGATACGGTCAGGGGCTCCGGAAACACCATATATTTT. The chain combines TRBV4-3 with TRBJ1-3, with D perhaps TRBD1 (6 bases). Per germline, CDR1 LGHNA and CDR2 YSLEER. The V gene lost 0 bases and the J gene lost 4 bases, with 16 bases spanning the gap. The CDR3 has 17 residues.

The chain is built from TRBV2 and TRBJ2-7; TRBD2 matches 9 bases. Germline V lookup: CDR1 SNHLY, CDR2 FYNNEI. After removal of 5 bases from V and 4 bases from J, the junction contained 3 bases not matched to a gene. This CDR3 region has 13 residues. The CDR3 region is CASSIAGAYEQYF. The CDR3 DNA follows: TGTGCCAGCAGTATAGCGGGAGCTTACGAGCAGTACTTC.

The chain couples TRBV21-1 to TRBJ2-7; the D call TRBD1 from the table was never checked on the DNA. TRBV21-1 is described as a pseudogene. The CDR3 has 12 amino acids. The CDR3 DNA follows: TGTGCCAGCAGCTCCCAGGGGGGCGAGCAGTACGTC. This gives the protein CASSSQGGEQYV.

The chain has TRBV28 and TRBJ2-7; 9 nucleotides align to TRBD1. J gave up 4 bases and V 5 bases, and 6 bases lay outside the gene matches. CDR1 and CDR2 (germline): MDHEN, SYDVKM. This CDR3 is built from 14 residues. CDR3: CASSQRDREYEQYF. In nucleotides, the CDR3 is TGTGCCAGCAGTCAGAGGGACAGGGAGTACGAGCAGTACTTC.

The chain carries TRBV2 and TRBJ2-3, with 8 nucleotides matching TRBD2. CDR1 is SNHLY, CDR2 FYNNEI, per germline. The ends lost 0 bases at V and 1 base at J; junction bases unmatched: 3. This CDR3 has 16 residues. The CDR3 region is CASSEAWRGGTDTQYF. The CDR3 DNA is TGTGCCAGCAGTGAAGCGTGGCGGGGGGGCACAGATACGCAGTATTTT. Full variable domain (remainder filled in from reference TRBV2 and TRBJ2-3): EPEVTQTPSHQVTQMGQEVILRCVPISNHLYFYWYRQILGQKVEFLVSFYNNEISEKSEIFDDQFSVERPDGSNFTLKIRSTKLEDSAMYFCASSEAWRGGTDTQYFGPGTRLTVL.

This chain uses TRBV9 with TRBJ2-5; 7 positions match TRBD1. Germline V CDR1 and CDR2: SGDLS, YYNGEE. This CDR3 contains 16 residues. Unmatched junction bases numbered 12, after V lost 3 bases and J lost 4 bases. The CDR3 here is CASSAATGLTGETQYF. DNA of the CDR3: TGTGCCAGCAGCGCCGCGACAGGGCTTACCGGAGAGACCCAGTACTTC.

The genes are TRBV27 and TRBJ2-3, with TRBD2 identical over 7 bases. Germline V gene lookup returns CDR1 MNHEY and CDR2 SMNVEV (reference sequence). The CDR3 extends over 17 amino acids. V shed 2 bases and J 4 bases; nucleotides not matched to a gene: 12. In nucleotides, the CDR3 is TGTGCCAGCAGTTTAGGTGCCGGGACTAAAAAGGCAGATACGCAGTATTTT. Its protein is CASSLGAGTKKADTQYF.

The chain recombines TRBV20-1 with TRBJ2-1; no definite D call. The V and J ends lost 5 bases and 3 bases respectively, with 5 bases between them. This CDR3 has 11 residues. Germline-derived CDR1 and CDR2 are DFQATT and SNEGSKA (reference sequence). CDR3 sequence (DNA): TGCAGTGCTCCCTTCTACAATGAGCAGTTCTTC. Amino acids: CSAPFYNEQFF.

This chain links TRBV2 with TRBJ2-3; TRBD1 or TRBD2 may be the D gene (6 bases each). V lost 7 bases, J lost 3 bases, and 11 bases lay in between. The length of the CDR3 is 13 residues. The germline V gene encodes CDR1 SNHLY and CDR2 FYNNEI. Here the CDR3 DNA reads TGTGCCAGCAAGGGGGGCACGACAGATACGCAGTATTTT. Residues: CASKGGTTDTQYF.

V and J are TRBV30 and TRBJ2-5; 10 nucleotides agree with TRBD1. V lost 1 base, J lost 4 bases, and 9 bases stayed unmatched. The germline gives CDR1 GTSNPN, CDR2 SVGIG (reference sequence). This CDR3 has 16 residues. CDR3 residues: CAWSAIRDRGRETQYF. CDR3 in DNA: TGTGCCTGGAGTGCAATCCGGGACAGGGGAAGAGAGACCCAGTACTTC.

The CDR3 sequence: CASSLGVPAYEQYF. For the CDR3, the DNA is TGTGCCAGCAGCTTAGGGGTCCCAGCCTACGAGCAGTACTTC. The V gene is TRBV7-2, the J gene TRBJ2-7; D uncertain. V was clipped by 1 base and J by 2 bases, with 9 bases between them. This CDR3 contains 14 residues. In germline, CDR1 is SGHTA, CDR2 FQGNSA. Drawing the rest from reference TRBV7-2 and TRBJ2-7, the complete variable domain is GAGVSQSPSNKVTEKGKDVELRCDPISGHTALYWYRQSLGQGLEFLIYFQGNSAPDKSGLPSDRFSAERTGGSVSTLTIQRTQQEDSAVYLCASSLGVPAYEQYFGPGTRLTVT.